This is a list of T cell receptor beta chains from one sample in a study of T cells in Graves' hyperthyroidism and ophthalmopathy. MiXCR, run by TCRdb on the multiplex PCR reads, gives a single entry per CDR3 protein. This sample yields a few hundred thousand distinct CDR3 sequences, of which around 15% are seen a single time; around a sixth belongs to the top ten. Sample: blood. Every receptor here comes from a woman aged 18-29 years with Graves' hyperthyroidism. The CDR3 runs from the conserved cysteine through the conserved F or W. Each record gives: clone size, V gene, D gene, J gene, CDR3 protein, CDR3 DNA. A D gene is named only where the DNA matches it firmly. Where a row states a size, it is once, few, many or the class of an expanded clone; other rows omit it.

size: -; V: TRBV9; D: TRBD1; J: TRBJ2-6; CDR3: CASSLRTGGSVLTF; DNA: TGTGCCAGCAGCCTCAGGACAGGTGGGAGCGTCCTGACTTTC
size: many; V: TRBV6-1; D: TRBD1; J: TRBJ1-2; CDR3: CASTTGKSYGYTF; DNA: TGTGCCAGCACGACAGGGAAGAGCTATGGCTACACCTTC
size: few; V: TRBV19; D: TRBD1; J: TRBJ1-3; CDR3: CASSIHGQGAGNTIYF; DNA: TGTGCCAGTAGTATACACGGACAGGGTGCTGGAAACACCATATATTTT
size: many; V: TRBV5-8; D: TRBD1; J: TRBJ1-6; CDR3: CASSFTGVTGNAPLHF; DNA: TGTGCCAGCAGCTTCACGGGGGTGACAGGGAACGCACCCCTCCACTTT
size: many; V: TRBV6-1; D: -; J: TRBJ1-1; CDR3: CASSRQSYRSASFF; DNA: TGTGCCAGCAGTCGCCAGTCATACCGCAGTGCGTCTTTCTTT
size: once; V: TRBV10-3; D: -; J: TRBJ1-2; CDR3: CAISESGDLNGYTF; DNA: TGTGCCATCAGTGAGTCCGGGGATCTCAATGGCTACACCTTC
size: many; V: TRBV5-1; D: -; J: TRBJ2-1; CDR3: CASSDSASGSSSYNEQFF; DNA: TGCGCCAGCAGCGACTCGGCTAGTGGGAGTAGTTCCTACAATGAGCAGTTCTTC
size: -; V: TRBV30; D: -; J: TRBJ1-3; CDR3: CAWSVRRRAISGNTIYF; DNA: TGTGCCTGGAGTGTACGGCGGAGGGCGATCTCTGGAAACACCATATATTTT
size: many; V: TRBV20-1; D: TRBD2; J: TRBJ2-1; CDR3: CSATTSGIHNEQFF; DNA: TGCAGTGCAACCACTAGCGGGATACACAATGAGCAGTTCTTC
size: -; V: TRBV19; D: -; J: TRBJ1-1; CDR3: CASNMGAGGTEAFF; DNA: TGTGCCAGTAACATGGGAGCAGGCGGAACTGAAGCTTTCTTT
size: many; V: TRBV27; D: -; J: TRBJ1-5; CDR3: CASRDHRALNQPQHF; DNA: TGTGCCAGCAGAGACCACAGGGCCCTCAATCAGCCCCAGCATTTT
size: many; V: TRBV11-3; D: -; J: TRBJ2-1; CDR3: CASSLSGPTGGEQFF; DNA: TGTGCCAGCAGCTTATCCGGTCCGACCGGGGGTGAGCAGTTCTTC
size: many; V: TRBV4-1; D: TRBD2; J: TRBJ2-1; CDR3: CASSQSIGLAGGQPEQFF; DNA: TGCGCCAGCAGCCAAAGTATAGGACTAGCGGGAGGGCAACCTGAGCAGTTCTTC
size: few; V: TRBV6-1; D: TRBD1; J: TRBJ1-2; CDR3: CASSPGQGLDYGYTF; DNA: TGTGCCAGCAGTCCCGGACAGGGTCTCGACTATGGCTACACCTTC
size: many; V: TRBV5-1; D: -; J: TRBJ2-1; CDR3: CASSLVGVGSYNEQFF; DNA: TGCGCCAGCAGCTTGGTGGGGGTTGGGTCCTACAATGAGCAGTTCTTC
size: many; V: TRBV2; D: -; J: TRBJ1-5; CDR3: CASSEALTVNQPQHF; DNA: TGTGCCAGCAGTGAAGCGCTGACGGTCAATCAGCCCCAGCATTTT
size: -; V: TRBV12-3/TRBV12-4; D: -; J: TRBJ1-2; CDR3: CASSPLFSNYGYTF; DNA: TGTGCCAGCAGCCCCCTCTTCTCTAACTATGGCTACACCTTC
size: few; V: TRBV6-2/TRBV6-3; D: -; J: TRBJ2-5; CDR3: CASSWRVVGETQYF; DNA: TGTGCCAGCAGTTGGAGGGTGGTGGGGGAGACCCAGTACTTC
size: many; V: TRBV6-2/TRBV6-3; D: -; J: TRBJ2-2; CDR3: CASKYSPNTGELFF; DNA: TGTGCCAGCAAGTACAGCCCGAACACCGGGGAGCTGTTTTTT
size: -; V: TRBV5-1; D: TRBD1; J: TRBJ1-4; CDR3: CASSVRPGTGGTNEKLFF; DNA: TGCGCCAGCAGCGTTCGGCCGGGGACAGGGGGAACTAATGAAAAACTGTTTTTT
size: many; V: TRBV11-2; D: -; J: TRBJ2-3; CDR3: CASSLVVAGLTDTQYF; DNA: TGTGCCAGCAGCTTAGTCGTTGCGGGGCTCACAGATACGCAGTATTTT
size: many; V: TRBV6-1; D: -; J: TRBJ2-5; CDR3: CATVMGAPAETQYF; DNA: TGTGCCACAGTAATGGGGGCACCGGCGGAGACCCAGTACTTC
size: many; V: TRBV6-1; D: -; J: TRBJ1-5; CDR3: CASSKQGIGQPQHF; DNA: TGTGCCAGCAGTAAGCAGGGTATAGGTCAGCCCCAGCATTTT
size: many; V: TRBV7-3; D: TRBD2; J: TRBJ2-3; CDR3: CASSLQSGGHTQYF; DNA: TGTGCCAGCAGCTTACAGAGCGGGGGACATACGCAGTATTTT
size: many; V: TRBV12-3/TRBV12-4; D: -; J: TRBJ2-2; CDR3: CASNSRGRGLNTGELFF; DNA: TGTGCCAGCAACTCAAGGGGTCGGGGGTTGAACACCGGGGAGCTGTTTTTT
size: many; V: TRBV27; D: TRBD2; J: TRBJ2-7; CDR3: CASSFGGITYEQYF; DNA: TGTGCCAGCAGTTTCGGGGGGATAACCTACGAGCAGTACTTC
size: -; V: TRBV7-8; D: -; J: TRBJ2-7; CDR3: CASSLGPFSYEQYF; DNA: TGTGCCAGCAGCTTGGGGCCGTTCTCCTACGAACAGTACTTC
size: many; V: TRBV2; D: TRBD1; J: TRBJ1-6; CDR3: CASNRDRGSSPLHF; DNA: TGTGCCAGCAACCGGGACAGGGGAAGTTCACCCCTCCACTTT
size: many; V: TRBV10-3; D: -; J: TRBJ2-1; CDR3: CAISGAEPLSQFF; DNA: TGTGCCATCAGTGGGGCAGAACCTTTGAGCCAGTTCTTC
size: many; V: TRBV14; D: TRBD2; J: TRBJ2-1; CDR3: CASSQGVASGWHEQFF; DNA: TGTGCCAGCAGCCAAGGCGTGGCTAGCGGGTGGCATGAGCAGTTCTTC
size: -; V: TRBV10-3; D: TRBD2; J: TRBJ2-5; CDR3: CAISESWASGTRQETQYF; DNA: TGTGCCATCAGTGAAAGTTGGGCTAGCGGGACCAGACAAGAGACCCAGTACTTC
size: many; V: TRBV20-1; D: -; J: TRBJ2-3; CDR3: CSAEDAETDTQYF; DNA: TGCAGTGCTGAAGACGCCGAAACAGATACGCAGTATTTT
size: many; V: TRBV27; D: -; J: TRBJ2-5; CDR3: CASSLGRGVQETQYF; DNA: TGTGCCAGCAGTTTGGGCAGGGGGGTCCAAGAGACCCAGTACTTC
size: many; V: TRBV19; D: -; J: TRBJ2-7; CDR3: CASSRQADSYEQYF; DNA: TGTGCCAGTAGTCGCCAGGCCGACTCCTACGAGCAGTACTTC
size: many; V: TRBV10-3; D: -; J: TRBJ2-1; CDR3: CAIKGGAPEQFF; DNA: TGTGCCATCAAAGGTGGGGCGCCTGAGCAGTTCTTC
size: -; V: TRBV6-1; D: -; J: TRBJ2-3; CDR3: CASSGKEGKGADTQYF; DNA: TGTGCCAGCAGTGGAAAGGAGGGCAAGGGGGCGGATACGCAGTATTTT
size: -; V: TRBV11-3; D: -; J: TRBJ1-6; CDR3: CASSLTEAAPLHF; DNA: TGTGCCAGCAGCTTAACCGAGGCCGCACCCCTCCACTTT
size: -; V: TRBV14; D: TRBD2; J: TRBJ2-1; CDR3: CASSQVLAGAYEQFF; DNA: TGTGCCAGCAGCCAAGTTCTAGCGGGAGCGTATGAGCAGTTCTTC
size: many; V: TRBV9; D: -; J: TRBJ2-1; CDR3: CASSVGRNEQFF; DNA: TGTGCCAGCAGCGTCGGCCGAAATGAGCAGTTCTTC
size: many; V: TRBV7-3; D: TRBD2; J: TRBJ2-3; CDR3: CASSLSGQTTDTQYF; DNA: TGTGCCAGCAGCCTTAGCGGGCAAACCACAGATACGCAGTATTTT
size: few; V: TRBV7-3; D: -; J: TRBJ2-6; CDR3: CASSLKGPNPGANVLTF; DNA: TGTGCCAGCAGCTTAAAGGGGCCAAACCCTGGGGCCAACGTCCTGACTTTC
size: few; V: TRBV27; D: -; J: TRBJ2-2; CDR3: CATMAGTNTGELFF; DNA: TGTGCCACCATGGCCGGGACCAACACCGGGGAGCTGTTTTTT
size: many; V: TRBV25-1; D: -; J: TRBJ2-7; CDR3: CASSEWSATYEQYF; DNA: TGTGCCAGCAGTGAATGGTCAGCCACCTACGAGCAGTACTTC
size: many; V: TRBV20-1; D: TRBD1; J: TRBJ2-5; CDR3: CSAPSDRPRETQYF; DNA: TGCAGTGCCCCATCGGACAGGCCGAGGGAGACCCAGTACTTC
size: many; V: TRBV2; D: -; J: TRBJ1-1; CDR3: CASSEYRNTEAFF; DNA: TGTGCCAGCAGTGAATACAGGAACACTGAAGCTTTCTTT
size: -; V: TRBV12-3/TRBV12-4; D: TRBD1; J: TRBJ2-5; CDR3: CASSSGQGSQETQYF; DNA: TGTGCCAGCAGTTCGGGACAGGGGAGCCAAGAGACCCAGTACTTC
size: -; V: TRBV5-1; D: -; J: TRBJ2-2; CDR3: CASSQEGWNTGELFF; DNA: TGCGCCAGCAGCCAGGAGGGCTGGAACACCGGGGAGCTGTTTTTT
size: -; V: TRBV20-1; D: TRBD2; J: TRBJ2-7; CDR3: CSAKVAGVSYEQYF; DNA: TGCAGTGCTAAGGTAGCGGGGGTCTCCTACGAGCAGTACTTC
size: many; V: TRBV7-9; D: -; J: TRBJ1-1; CDR3: CASRALTNTEAFF; DNA: TGTGCCAGTCGGGCGCTTACGAACACTGAAGCTTTCTTT
size: -; V: TRBV7-9; D: TRBD2; J: TRBJ2-5; CDR3: CASSLPPGLAGETQYF; DNA: TGTGCCAGCAGCTTACCCCCGGGACTAGCGGGAGAGACCCAGTACTTC